This T cell receptor (beta chain) originates from a study of CD8+CD57+ T cells in acquired aplastic anemia. The CDR3 is 15 amino acids. CDR1 is LNHDA and CDR2 is SQIVND in the germline V gene (reference sequence). CDR3 and TCR beta VDJ profiling relied on a genomic DNA template. TCRdb redid the calling of the reads with MiXCR, one entry per CDR3 protein. This table has 350,000 to 450,000 distinct CDR3 sequences, 55% to 75% appearing once. On this clonotype itself: The germline gene is not matched at one end of the junction; a read error may be the cause.

The genes are TRBV19 and TRBJ2-5; 13 bases line up with TRBD2. This receptor was identified in a human donor in good health, serving as a control. The sample consisted of sorted CD4+, CD8+, or CD8+CD57+ T cells (not recorded which) from PBMCs. The CDR3 nucleotides are TGTGCCAGTAGCATAGGACTAGCGGGGGTAGAGACCCAGTACTTC. Protein: CASSIGLAGVETQYF. The full variable domain, with the rest looked up from reference TRBV19 and TRBJ2-5, is DGGITQSPKYLFRKEGQNVTLSCEQNLNHDAMYWYRQDPGQGLRLIYYSQIVNDFQKGDIAEGYSVSREKKESFPLTVTSAQKNPTAFYLCASSIGLAGVETQYFGPGTRLLVL.